A selection of T cell receptor beta chains follows, all from one sample in a study of T cells in Graves' hyperthyroidism and ophthalmopathy. TCRdb passed the multiplex PCR reads through MiXCR, listing each CDR3 protein once. The sample has around 260,000 distinct CDR3 sequences, 25% to 30% seen once; the top ten hold approximately 30%. The sequenced sample was blood. The receptors were sampled from a man aged 40-50 years with Graves' hyperthyroidism that later progressed to Graves' ophthalmopathy. The CDR3 runs from the conserved cysteine through the conserved F or W.

j_call: TRBJ2-2
v_call: TRBV7-8
cdr3_aa: CASSFPSGGPANTGELFF

j_call: TRBJ1-1
v_call: TRBV20-1
cdr3_aa: CSAREDRGYTEAFF

j_call: TRBJ2-7
v_call: TRBV6-2/TRBV6-3
cdr3_aa: CASSRREGPYEQYF

j_call: TRBJ2-7
v_call: TRBV19
cdr3_aa: CASSIVGQSSYEQYF

j_call: TRBJ2-1
v_call: TRBV20-1
cdr3_aa: CSARVDSGINEQFF

j_call: TRBJ2-2
v_call: TRBV11-1
cdr3_aa: CASSFPFYRGDTGELFF

j_call: TRBJ2-7
v_call: TRBV7-9
cdr3_aa: CASSLGGLSSYEQYF

j_call: TRBJ2-7
v_call: TRBV11-2
cdr3_aa: CASSLDRNEQYF

j_call: TRBJ1-3
v_call: TRBV12-3/TRBV12-4
cdr3_aa: CASSYRQRSSGNTIYF

j_call: TRBJ2-7
v_call: TRBV13
cdr3_aa: CASSFLAYEQYF

j_call: TRBJ1-1
v_call: TRBV27
cdr3_aa: CASSLSTVNTEAFF

j_call: TRBJ2-3
v_call: TRBV29-1
cdr3_aa: CSAHATPGGATDTQYF

j_call: TRBJ1-1
v_call: TRBV19
cdr3_aa: CASSPGVDEAFF

j_call: TRBJ2-2
v_call: TRBV2
cdr3_aa: CASRTENTGELFF

j_call: TRBJ2-7
v_call: TRBV29-1
cdr3_aa: CSVIAASGRPYEQYF

j_call: TRBJ2-7
v_call: TRBV24-1
cdr3_aa: CATSPGQGFLEQYF

j_call: TRBJ2-7
v_call: TRBV6-2/TRBV6-3
cdr3_aa: CASSYSREISYEQYF

j_call: TRBJ2-5
v_call: TRBV20-1
cdr3_aa: CSARVPFGQGKKTQYF

j_call: TRBJ2-5
v_call: TRBV5-1
cdr3_aa: CASSLGQGIRETQYF

j_call: TRBJ2-7
v_call: TRBV20-1
cdr3_aa: CSASSTHHEQYF

j_call: TRBJ2-7
v_call: TRBV4-1
cdr3_aa: CASSQGLAESSYEQYF

j_call: TRBJ2-5
v_call: TRBV3-1
cdr3_aa: CASSDLGGLYQETQYF

j_call: TRBJ2-7
v_call: TRBV10-1
cdr3_aa: CASSESGRNEQYF

j_call: TRBJ2-7
v_call: TRBV5-1
cdr3_aa: CASSPDGKSYEQYF

j_call: TRBJ2-7
v_call: TRBV28
cdr3_aa: CASSPPGQGRGEQYF

j_call: TRBJ1-1
v_call: TRBV29-1
cdr3_aa: CSVGKIGQGVAEAFF

j_call: TRBJ2-5
v_call: TRBV5-6
cdr3_aa: CASSGIDSRKAMGETQYF

j_call: TRBJ2-2
v_call: TRBV28
cdr3_aa: CASSFRPSRYTGELFF

j_call: TRBJ2-7
v_call: TRBV6-2/TRBV6-3
cdr3_aa: CASSPASDHYEQYF

j_call: TRBJ1-5
v_call: TRBV12-3/TRBV12-4
cdr3_aa: CASSTHRDQPQHF

j_call: TRBJ1-2
v_call: TRBV12-3/TRBV12-4
cdr3_aa: CASSLASLGGYTF

j_call: TRBJ1-1
v_call: TRBV11-3
cdr3_aa: CASKRHLNTEAFF

j_call: TRBJ1-2
v_call: TRBV7-9
cdr3_aa: CASSLASNYGYTF

j_call: TRBJ1-2
v_call: TRBV7-2
cdr3_aa: CASSSDREFYGYTF

j_call: TRBJ1-1
v_call: TRBV6-5
cdr3_aa: CASSYSVVVLGTEAFF

j_call: TRBJ1-1
v_call: TRBV5-1
cdr3_aa: CASSRLIEGTEAFF

j_call: TRBJ2-7
v_call: TRBV5-1
cdr3_aa: CASSSSGSYDEQYF

j_call: TRBJ1-2
v_call: TRBV27
cdr3_aa: CASSPGTGAYGYTF

j_call: TRBJ1-3
v_call: TRBV19
cdr3_aa: CASTSESSGNTIYF

j_call: TRBJ2-7
v_call: TRBV6-2/TRBV6-3
cdr3_aa: CASRPPISSYEQYF